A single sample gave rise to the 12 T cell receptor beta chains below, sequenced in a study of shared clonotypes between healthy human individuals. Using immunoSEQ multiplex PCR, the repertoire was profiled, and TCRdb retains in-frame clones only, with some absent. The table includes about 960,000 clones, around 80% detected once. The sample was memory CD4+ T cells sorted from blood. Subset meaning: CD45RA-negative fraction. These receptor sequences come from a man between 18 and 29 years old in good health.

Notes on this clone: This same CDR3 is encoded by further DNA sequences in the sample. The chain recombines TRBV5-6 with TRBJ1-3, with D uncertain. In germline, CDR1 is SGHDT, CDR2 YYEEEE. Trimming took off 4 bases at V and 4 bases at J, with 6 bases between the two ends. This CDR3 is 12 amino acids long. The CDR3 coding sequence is TGTGCCAGCAGCCTCCTGGGAAACACCATATATTTT. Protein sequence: CASSLLGNTIYF.

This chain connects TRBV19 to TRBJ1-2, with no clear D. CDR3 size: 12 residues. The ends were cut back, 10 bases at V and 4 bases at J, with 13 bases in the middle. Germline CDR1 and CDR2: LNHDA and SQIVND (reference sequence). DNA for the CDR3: TGTGCCACCCAAAGGGATCGCTATGGCTACACCTTC. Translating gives CATQRDRYGYTF. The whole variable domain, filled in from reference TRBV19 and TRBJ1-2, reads DGGITQSPKYLFRKEGQNVTLSCEQNLNHDAMYWYRQDPGQGLRLIYYSQIVNDFQKGDIAEGYSVSREKKESFPLTVTSAQKNPTAFYLCATQRDRYGYTFGSGTRLTVV.

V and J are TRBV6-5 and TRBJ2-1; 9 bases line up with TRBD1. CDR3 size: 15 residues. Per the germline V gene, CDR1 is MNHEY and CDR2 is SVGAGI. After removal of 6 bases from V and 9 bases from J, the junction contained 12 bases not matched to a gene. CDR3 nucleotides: TGTGCCAGCAGCCGCTGGGGACAGGGTCATGGTGAGCAGTTCTTC. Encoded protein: CASSRWGQGHGEQFF.

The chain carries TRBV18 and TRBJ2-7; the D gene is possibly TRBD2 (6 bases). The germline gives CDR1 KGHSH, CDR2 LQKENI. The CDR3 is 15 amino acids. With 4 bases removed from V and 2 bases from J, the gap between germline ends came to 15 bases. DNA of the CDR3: TGTGCCAGCTCACTGTCAGGTCGGGAGACCTACGAGCAGTACTTC. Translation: CASSLSGRETYEQYF.

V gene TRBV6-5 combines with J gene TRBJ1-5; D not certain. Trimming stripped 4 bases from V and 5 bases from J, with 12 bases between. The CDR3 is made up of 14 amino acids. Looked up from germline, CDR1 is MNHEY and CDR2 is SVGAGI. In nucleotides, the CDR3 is TGTGCCAGCAGTTTAGGACGGGGAGATCAGCCCCAGCATTTT. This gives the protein CASSLGRGDQPQHF.

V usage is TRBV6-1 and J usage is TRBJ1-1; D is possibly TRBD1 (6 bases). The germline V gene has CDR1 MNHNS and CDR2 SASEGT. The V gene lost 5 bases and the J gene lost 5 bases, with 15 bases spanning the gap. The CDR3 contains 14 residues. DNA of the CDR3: TGTGCCAGCAGTCCCCGCCAGGGGAGTACTGAAGCTTTCTTT. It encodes CASSPRQGSTEAFF.

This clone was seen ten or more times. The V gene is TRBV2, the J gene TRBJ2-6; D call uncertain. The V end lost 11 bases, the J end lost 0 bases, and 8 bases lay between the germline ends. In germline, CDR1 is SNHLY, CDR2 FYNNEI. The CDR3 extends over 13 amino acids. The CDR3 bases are TGTGCCTGGCAGTACTCTGGGGCCAACGTCCTGACTTTC. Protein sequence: CAWQYSGANVLTF. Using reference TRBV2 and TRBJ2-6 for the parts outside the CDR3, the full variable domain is EPEVTQTPSHQVTQMGQEVILRCVPISNHLYFYWYRQILGQKVEFLVSFYNNEISEKSEIFDDQFSVERPDGSNFTLKIRSTKLEDSAMYFCAWQYSGANVLTFGAGSRLTVL.

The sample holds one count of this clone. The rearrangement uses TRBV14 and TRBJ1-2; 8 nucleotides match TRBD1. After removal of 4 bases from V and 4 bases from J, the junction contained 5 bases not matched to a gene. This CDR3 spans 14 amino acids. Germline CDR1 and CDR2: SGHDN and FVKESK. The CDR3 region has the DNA TGTGCCAGCAGCCCATACAGGGGGGGCTATGGCTACACCTTC. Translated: CASSPYRGGYGYTF. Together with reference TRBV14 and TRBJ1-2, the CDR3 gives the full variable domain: EAGVTQFPSHSVIEKGQTVTLRCDPISGHDNLYWYRRVMGKEIKFLLHFVKESKQDESGMPNNRFLAERTGGTYSTLKVQPAELEDSGVYFCASSPYRGGYGYTFGSGTRLTVV.

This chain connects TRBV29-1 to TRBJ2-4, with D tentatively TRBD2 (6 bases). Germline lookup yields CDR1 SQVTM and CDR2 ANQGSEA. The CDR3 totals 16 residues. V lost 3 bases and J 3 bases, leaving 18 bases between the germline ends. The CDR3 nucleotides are TGCAGCGTTGAGTCCCTTAGCGGCTGGGGCAAAAACATTCAGTACTTC. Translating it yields CSVESLSGWGKNIQYF.

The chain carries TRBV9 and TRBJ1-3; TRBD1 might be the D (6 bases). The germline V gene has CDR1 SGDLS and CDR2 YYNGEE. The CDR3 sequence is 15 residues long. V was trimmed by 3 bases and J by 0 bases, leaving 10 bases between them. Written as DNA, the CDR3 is TGTGCCAGCAGCGACACAGGGACCTCTGGAAACACCATATATTTT. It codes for CASSDTGTSGNTIYF.

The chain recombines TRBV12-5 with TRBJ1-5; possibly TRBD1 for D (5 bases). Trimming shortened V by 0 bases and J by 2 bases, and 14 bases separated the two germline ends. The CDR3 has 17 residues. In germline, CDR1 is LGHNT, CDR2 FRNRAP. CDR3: CASGLVPGPGGNQPQHF. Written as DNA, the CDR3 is TGTGCTAGTGGTTTGGTCCCGGGCCCGGGGGGCAATCAGCCCCAGCATTTT.

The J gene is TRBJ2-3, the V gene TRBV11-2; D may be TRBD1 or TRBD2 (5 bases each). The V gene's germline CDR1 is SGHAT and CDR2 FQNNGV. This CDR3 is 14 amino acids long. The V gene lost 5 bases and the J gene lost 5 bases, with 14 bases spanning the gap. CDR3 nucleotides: TGTGCCAGCAGCGCAGTCCGGGACCGAGATACGCAGTATTTT. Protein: CASSAVRDRDTQYF. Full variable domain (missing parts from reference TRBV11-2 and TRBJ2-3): EAGVAQSPRYKIIEKRQSVAFWCNPISGHATLYWYQQILGQGPKLLIQFQNNGVVDDSQLPKDRFSAERLKGVDSTLKIQPAKLEDSAVYLCASSAVRDRDTQYFGPGTRLTVL.